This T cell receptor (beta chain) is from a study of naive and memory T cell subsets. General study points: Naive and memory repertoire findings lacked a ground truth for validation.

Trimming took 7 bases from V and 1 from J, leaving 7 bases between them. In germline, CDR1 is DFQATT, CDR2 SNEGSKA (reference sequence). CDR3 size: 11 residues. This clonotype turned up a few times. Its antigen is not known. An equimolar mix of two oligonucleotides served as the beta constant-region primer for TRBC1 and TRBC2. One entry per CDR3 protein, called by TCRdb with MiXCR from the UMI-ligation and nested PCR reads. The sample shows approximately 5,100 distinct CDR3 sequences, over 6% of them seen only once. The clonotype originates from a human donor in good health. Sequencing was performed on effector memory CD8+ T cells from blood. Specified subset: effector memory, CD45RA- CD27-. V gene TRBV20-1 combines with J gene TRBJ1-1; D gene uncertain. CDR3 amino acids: CSVNKNTEAFF. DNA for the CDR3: TGCAGTGTTAACAAGAACACTGAAGCTTTCTTT.